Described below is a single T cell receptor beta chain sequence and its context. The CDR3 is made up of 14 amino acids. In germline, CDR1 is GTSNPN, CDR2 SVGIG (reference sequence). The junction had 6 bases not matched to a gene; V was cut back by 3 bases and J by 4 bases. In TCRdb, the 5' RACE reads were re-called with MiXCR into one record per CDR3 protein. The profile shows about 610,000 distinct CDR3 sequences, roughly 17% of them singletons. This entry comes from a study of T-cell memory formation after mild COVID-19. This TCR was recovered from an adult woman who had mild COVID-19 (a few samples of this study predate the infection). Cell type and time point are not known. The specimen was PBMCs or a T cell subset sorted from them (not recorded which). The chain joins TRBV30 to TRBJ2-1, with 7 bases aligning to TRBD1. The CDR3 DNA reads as TGTGCCTGGAGGACCGGGACAGTATACAATGAGCAGTTCTTC. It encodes CAWRTGTVYNEQFF.